This TCR beta chain was captured in a study of T-cell reconstitution after alpha-beta-depleted transplantation in children. V lost 1 base, J lost 12 bases, and 5 bases stayed unmatched. The CDR3 extends over 12 amino acids. Germline lookup yields CDR1 MGHRA and CDR2 YSYEKL. Preparing the TCRbeta library involved the use of unique molecular identifiers. TCRdb fed the PCR reads into MiXCR, producing one record per CDR3 protein. The sample consists of roughly 590,000 distinct CDR3 sequences, roughly 15% of them appearing once. The sequencing used PBMCs from the stem cell graft donor, collected from the stem cell graft. This sequence originates from a human donor who donated a stem cell graft to a child with acute myeloid leukemia. The V and J genes are TRBV4-1 and TRBJ1-2, with 7 bases identical to TRBD1. The CDR3 spells CASSQGGQYNTF. The CDR3, as DNA: TGCGCCAGCAGCCAAGGGGGACAGTATAACACCTTC.